These T cell receptor beta chains were read from a single sample in a study of radiation and T cells in renal cell carcinoma. Sequenced by immunoSEQ multiplex PCR; TCRdb stores in-frame clones only, minus some. The sample consists of under 30,000 clones, less than 55% of them appearing once. Here the sequenced sample was tumor tissue, taken from a patient whose treatment was nephrectomy without radiotherapy. These receptors came from a human donor with renal cell carcinoma. The CDR3 runs from the conserved cysteine through the conserved F or W. The D gene is left open where the match is weak. Clone size is not always given. Where it is, it says once, few, many or a class for expanded clones.

size	V	J	D	CDR3	DNA
.	TRBV4-1	TRBJ2-4	TRBD2	CASSQEPGLVAKNIQYF	TGCGCCAGCAGCCAAGAACCAGGACTAGTTGCCAAAAACATTCAGTACTTC
.	TRBV9	TRBJ2-7	.	CASSPRGGVSYEQYF	TGTGCCAGCAGCCCCCGCGGCGGGGTCTCCTACGAGCAGTACTTC
.	TRBV6-1	TRBJ1-2	.	CASSEHGSPTSGGYTF	TGTGCCAGCAGTGAGCACGGATCTCCAACGTCGGGTGGCTACACCTTC
few	TRBV19	TRBJ1-5	.	CASSPRRTHRAGYQPQHF	TGTGCCAGTAGTCCCCGACGAACGCACAGGGCAGGGTATCAGCCCCAGCATTTT
.	TRBV5-6	TRBJ1-2	.	CASSLSLGGHPNPYGYTF	TGTGCCAGCAGCTTGTCCTTGGGGGGACACCCCAACCCGTATGGCTACACCTTC
once	TRBV19	TRBJ2-5	TRBD1	CASSTLTGTGIQETQYF	TGTGCCAGTAGTACCCTTACCGGGACAGGGATCCAAGAGACCCAGTACTTC
few	TRBV7-3	TRBJ2-1	.	CASSSSGYNEQFF	TGTGCCAGCAGCTCCAGCGGTTACAATGAGCAGTTCTTC
.	TRBV18	TRBJ2-1	TRBD2	CASSPIAGGDEQFF	TGTGCCAGCTCACCAATAGCGGGGGGCGATGAGCAGTTCTTC
once	TRBV11-2	TRBJ1-2	.	CASSGMGVYYGYTF	TGTGCCAGCAGCGGAATGGGGGTTTACTATGGCTACACCTTC
few	TRBV2	TRBJ2-7	TRBD2	CASSGTLAGGSYEQYF	TGTGCCAGCAGTGGGACGCTAGCGGGGGGCTCCTACGAGCAGTACTTC
once	TRBV7-9	TRBJ2-3	.	CASSYEGGSADTQYF	TGTGCCAGCAGCTATGAGGGGGGTTCAGCAGATACGCAGTATTTT
.	TRBV6-5	TRBJ1-2	TRBD1	CASSSTFDQGAKGYTF	TGTGCCAGCAGTTCCACCTTCGATCAGGGGGCGAAGGGCTACACCTTC
few	TRBV7-9	TRBJ2-7	.	CASSDTGYEQYF	TGTGCCAGCAGCGATACAGGCTACGAGCAGTACTTC
.	TRBV7-8	TRBJ2-7	TRBD1	CASSLLQGAYEQYF	TGTGCCAGCAGCTTATTACAGGGGGCCTACGAGCAGTACTTC
many	TRBV27	TRBJ1-1	.	CASSPGSYMNTEAFF	TGTGCCAGCAGTCCCGGTAGCTACATGAACACTGAAGCTTTCTTT
few	TRBV5-1	TRBJ1-3	TRBD1	CASTLTGTGPGNTIYF	TGCGCCAGCACCCTGACCGGGACAGGGCCAGGAAACACCATATATTTT
.	TRBV7-2	TRBJ2-3	TRBD1	CASSLARGRTDTQYF	TGTGCCAGCAGCTTAGCCAGGGGGCGCACAGATACGCAGTATTTT
.	TRBV5-4	TRBJ2-2	TRBD1	CASSLADAGGASGELFF	TGTGCCAGCAGCTTGGCCGATGCAGGGGGCGCTTCCGGGGAGCTGTTTTTT
.	TRBV10-3	TRBJ1-1	.	CAIRQEAEAFF	TGTGCCATCAGACAGGAAGCTGAAGCTTTCTTT
few	TRBV29-1	TRBJ1-1	.	CSVAKGLDTEAFF	TGCAGCGTTGCTAAGGGTTTGGACACTGAAGCTTTCTTT
few	TRBV6-1	TRBJ2-7	.	CASSVQGFYEQYF	TGTGCCAGCAGTGTGCAGGGTTTCTACGAGCAGTACTTC
few	TRBV2	TRBJ2-3	TRBD1	CASSEPGGVDTQYF	TGTGCCAGCAGTGAACCAGGGGGCGTAGATACGCAGTATTTT
.	TRBV5-1	TRBJ1-5	TRBD1	CASSLAGGDNQPQHF	TGCGCCAGCAGCTTGGCAGGGGGGGACAATCAGCCCCAGCATTTT
.	TRBV6-5	TRBJ1-6	.	CASSSSSYNSPLHF	TGTGCCAGCAGCTCTAGCTCCTATAATTCACCCCTCCACTTT
.	TRBV4-3	TRBJ2-2	.	CASSPLPPGALGGELFF	TGCGCCAGCAGCCCTCTCCCCCCCGGGGCCCTCGGCGGGGAGCTGTTTTTT
.	TRBV7-2	TRBJ1-1	TRBD1	CASSWTGSGTEAFF	TGTGCCAGCAGCTGGACAGGGTCGGGCACTGAAGCTTTCTTT
.	TRBV5-6	TRBJ1-4	TRBD1	CASSHPTLRGSSGKLFF	TGTGCCAGCAGTCACCCGACCCTCAGGGGGTCTAGTGGAAAACTGTTTTTT
.	TRBV7-2	TRBJ1-1	.	CASSSDKLGGTNTEAFF	TGTGCCAGCAGCTCCGACAAATTGGGGGGCACGAACACTGAAGCTTTCTTT
.	TRBV7-2	TRBJ2-5	.	CASSGGAPLFETQYF	TGTGCCAGCAGCGGCGGGGCACCCCTGTTTGAGACCCAGTACTTC
few	TRBV6-4	TRBJ2-3	.	CASSQERSDTQYF	TGTGCCAGCAGTCAGGAGAGATCAGATACGCAGTATTTT
few	TRBV27	TRBJ1-5	TRBD1	CASSSSNRGLSNQPQHF	TGTGCCAGCAGTTCGTCGAACAGGGGGCTTAGCAATCAGCCCCAGCATTTT
.	TRBV19	TRBJ1-5	.	CASSHQSQPQHF	TGTGCCAGTAGCCACCAAAGTCAGCCCCAGCATTTT
.	TRBV18	TRBJ1-1	.	CASSVNRWNTEAFF	TGTGCCAGCTCAGTTAACCGCTGGAACACTGAAGCTTTCTTT
few	TRBV7-2	TRBJ1-6	TRBD1	CASSLGGTALVLHF	TGTGCCAGCAGCTTAGGGGGGACAGCTCTGGTCCTCCACTTT
.	TRBV6-1	TRBJ1-3	.	CASSQLAGNTIYF	TGTGCCAGCAGCCAGTTAGCTGGAAACACCATATATTTT
.	TRBV7-9	TRBJ2-4	.	CASSRGVQPKNIQYF	TGTGCCAGCAGCAGAGGGGTACAGCCCAAAAACATTCAGTACTTC
.	TRBV19	TRBJ1-2	TRBD1	CASSSGTGTYNYGYTF	TGTGCCAGTAGCTCGGGGACAGGGACCTATAACTATGGCTACACCTTC
.	TRBV5-5	TRBJ1-1	TRBD1	CASSWGTGRNTEAFF	TGTGCCAGCAGCTGGGGGACAGGGAGGAACACTGAAGCTTTCTTT
many	TRBV6-5	TRBJ1-2	TRBD1	CASSYTGDYGYTF	TGTGCCAGCAGTTACACAGGGGACTATGGCTACACCTTC
.	TRBV6-6	TRBJ2-5	.	CASSRARETQYF	TGTGCCAGCAGCCGGGCGCGGGAGACCCAGTACTTC
.	TRBV7-8	TRBJ1-5	TRBD1	CASSPDREQPQHF	TGTGCCAGCAGCCCGGACAGGGAACAGCCCCAGCATTTT
.	TRBV9	TRBJ2-5	TRBD1	CASSVSTGQSETQYF	TGTGCCAGCAGCGTTTCGACAGGGCAGTCAGAGACCCAGTACTTC
.	TRBV5-1	TRBJ2-5	TRBD2	CASSLEGLAGGSTPETQYF	TGCGCCAGCAGCTTGGAAGGACTAGCGGGGGGAAGTACCCCAGAGACCCAGTACTTC
.	TRBV27	TRBJ2-2	TRBD1	CASRKGQGRTGELFF	TGTGCCAGCAGAAAAGGACAGGGAAGGACCGGGGAGCTGTTTTTT
few	TRBV14	TRBJ1-1	.	CASSQGGFLPTEAFF	TGTGCCAGCAGCCAAGGAGGTTTCTTGCCCACTGAAGCTTTCTTT
few	TRBV19	TRBJ1-1	.	CASSMATEAFF	TGTGCCAGTAGTATGGCCACTGAAGCTTTCTTT
few	TRBV29-1	TRBJ1-5	.	CSVTVGNQPQHF	TGCAGCGTGACAGTAGGCAATCAGCCCCAGCATTTT
.	TRBV4-1	TRBJ1-1	.	CASSHNRVTEAFF	TGCGCCAGCAGCCACAACAGGGTCACTGAAGCTTTCTTT
.	TRBV6-5	TRBJ1-1	.	CASTLGAPMNTEAFF	TGTGCCAGCACCCTGGGGGCTCCCATGAACACTGAAGCTTTCTTT
.	TRBV25-1	TRBJ2-3	TRBD2	CASSSPGGPGGPIDTQYF	TGTGCCAGCAGCTCACCGGGGGGCCCGGGGGGGCCGATAGATACGCAGTATTTT
.	TRBV13	TRBJ2-2	.	CASSLGRGADTGELFF	TGTGCCAGCAGCTTAGGCAGGGGTGCGGACACCGGGGAGCTGTTTTTT
few	TRBV5-5	TRBJ1-3	.	CASSYVQGNTIYF	TGTGCCAGCAGCTACGTACAGGGAAACACCATATATTTT
.	TRBV9	TRBJ2-2	TRBD1	CASSDDPVGQGVIFGELFF	TGTGCCAGCAGCGACGACCCAGTGGGACAGGGGGTGATATTCGGGGAGCTGTTTTTT
.	TRBV6-1	TRBJ1-4	.	CASSEAAPGRRKLFF	TGTGCCAGCAGTGAAGCGGCGCCAGGGAGGAGAAAACTGTTTTTT
.	TRBV5-6	TRBJ1-5	TRBD1	CASSLGGGRGSNQPQHF	TGTGCCAGCAGCTTGGGAGGCGGCAGGGGGAGCAATCAGCCCCAGCATTTT
few	TRBV4-1	TRBJ2-2	TRBD2	CASSYNALAGGGTGELFF	TGCGCCAGCAGCTACAATGCCCTAGCGGGGGGAGGCACCGGGGAGCTGTTTTTT
.	TRBV7-6	TRBJ1-2	.	CASSRGGTNYGYTF	TGTGCCAGCAGTAGGGGCGGAACTAACTATGGCTACACCTTC
.	TRBV4-1	TRBJ2-1	.	CASSQVLLRSYNEQFF	TGCGCCAGCAGCCAAGTTCTACTCCGCTCCTACAATGAGCAGTTCTTC